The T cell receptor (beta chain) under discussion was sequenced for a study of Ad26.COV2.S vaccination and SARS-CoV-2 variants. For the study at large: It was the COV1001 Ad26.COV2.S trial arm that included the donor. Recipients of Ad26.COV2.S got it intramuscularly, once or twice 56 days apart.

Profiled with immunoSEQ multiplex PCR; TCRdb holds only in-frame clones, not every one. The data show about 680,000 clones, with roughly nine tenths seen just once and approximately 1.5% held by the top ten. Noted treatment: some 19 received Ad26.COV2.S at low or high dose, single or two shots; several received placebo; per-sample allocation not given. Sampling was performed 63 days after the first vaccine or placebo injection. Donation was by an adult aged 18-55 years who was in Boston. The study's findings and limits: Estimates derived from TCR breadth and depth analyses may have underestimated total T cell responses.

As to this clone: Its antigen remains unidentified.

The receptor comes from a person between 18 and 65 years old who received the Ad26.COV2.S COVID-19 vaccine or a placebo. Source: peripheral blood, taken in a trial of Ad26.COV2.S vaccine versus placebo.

CDR3 sequence reads: CASSFGLAGNEQFF. CDR3 sequence (DNA): TGTGCCAGCAGTTTTGGGCTAGCGGGAAATGAGCAGTTCTTC. The genes are TRBV27 and TRBJ2-1; 9 nucleotides agree with TRBD2. From germline, CDR1 is MNHEY and CDR2 SMNVEV (reference sequence). With 3 bases clipped from V and 7 bases from J, the junction kept 4 bases outside the gene matches. The CDR3 consists of 14 residues.